The 24 T cell receptor beta chains in this list originate from one sample, sequenced in a study of T cells after yellow fever vaccination. TCRdb reprocessed the 5' RACE reads via MiXCR and lists one record per CDR3 protein. This sample has a few hundred thousand distinct CDR3 sequences; about a sixth occur once, and the top ten carry 15% to 20%. The sample here was PBMCs, taken about 5 days after the first yellow fever vaccination. The receptors derive from a man aged 18 to 35 who received the YFV17D yellow fever vaccine.

This clonotype was seen only a few times. The chain has TRBV6-1 and TRBJ1-4; the D gene is possibly TRBD1 (5 bases). V was trimmed by 6 bases and J by 8 bases, leaving 16 bases between them. This CDR3 region has 14 residues. Germline V lookup: CDR1 MNHNS, CDR2 SASEGT. The DNA of the CDR3 is TGTGCCAGCAGCCAACCCAGGGTGGGGGAAAAACTGTTTTTT. Translated: CASSQPRVGEKLFF.

This clonotype turned up a few times. The chain joins TRBV20-1 to TRBJ2-5; weak D call: TRBD2 (6 bases). The CDR3 is made up of 16 amino acids. In germline, CDR1 is DFQATT, CDR2 SNEGSKA (reference sequence). V dropped 0 bases and J dropped 0 bases, with 14 bases sitting between them. CDR3 in amino acids: CSARDSAGRYQETQYF. CDR3 nucleotides: TGCAGTGCTAGAGATAGTGCAGGGAGGTACCAAGAGACCCAGTACTTC.

In regard to this clonotype: A read error may be the cause here, since a much bigger clone is one base away. The chain has TRBV12-3 or TRBV12-4 and TRBJ2-1; TRBD2 might be the D (5 bases). V dropped 8 bases and J dropped 7 bases, with 15 bases sitting between them. There are 13 residues in the CDR3. This CDR3 is CASVRAIRNEQFF. As DNA, the CDR3 is TGTGCCAGCGTGAGGGCCATCCGAAATGAGCAGTTCTTC.

This chain connects TRBV5-5 to TRBJ1-2; a weak D match, TRBD1 (6 bases). Trimming removed 5 bases at V and 5 bases at J, with 19 bases between. The CDR3 covers 15 residues. Per the germline V gene, CDR1 is SGHKS and CDR2 is YYEKEE (reference sequence). CDR3 sequence: CASSLGGLGEYGYTF. The DNA for the CDR3 is TGTGCCAGCAGTTTAGGGGGACTCGGGGAATATGGCTACACCTTC. Supplemented by reference TRBV5-5 and TRBJ1-2, the full variable domain reads DAGVTQSPTHLIKTRGQQVTLRCSPISGHKSVSWYQQVLGQGPQFIFQYYEKEERGRGNFPDRFSARQFPNYSSELNVNALLLGDSALYLCASSLGGLGEYGYTFGSGTRLTVV.

The sample holds a few counts of this clonotype. The V gene is TRBV7-9, the J gene TRBJ2-2, with D perhaps TRBD1 or TRBD2 (5 bases each). CDR1 and CDR2 (germline): SEHNR, FQNEAQ (reference sequence). V lost 5 bases and J lost 9, with 10 bases in between. The CDR3 is 12 amino acids. CDR3 nucleotide sequence: TGTGCCAGCAGCCCGGGGCCGCGGGAGCTGTTTTTT. Its translation is CASSPGPRELFF. The full variable domain, completed using reference TRBV7-9 and TRBJ2-2, is DTGVSQNPRHKITKRGQNVTFRCDPISEHNRLYWYRQTLGQGPEFLTYFQNEAQLEKSRLLSDRFSAERPKGSFSTLEIQRTEQGDSAMYLCASSPGPRELFFGEGSRLTVL.

Here the CDR3 reads CASSEAGRENEQFF. Written as DNA, the CDR3 is TGTGCCAGCAGTGAGGCGGGGAGGGAGAATGAGCAGTTCTTC. This chain connects TRBV25-1 to TRBJ2-1; 7 bases line up with TRBD2. The CDR3 spans 14 residues. V was clipped by 3 bases and J by 7 bases; unmatched bases: 6. The germline V gene encodes CDR1 MGHDK and CDR2 SYGVNS. Combining the CDR3 with reference TRBV25-1 and TRBJ2-1 gives the whole variable domain EADIYQTPRYLVIGTGKKITLECSQTMGHDKMYWYQQDPGMELHLIHYSYGVNSTEKGDLSSESTVSRIRTEHFPLTLESARPSHTSQYLCASSEAGRENEQFFGPGTRLTVL.

This sequence joins TRBV4-1 and TRBJ2-7; no clear D. Looked up from germline, CDR1 is MGHRA and CDR2 is YSYEKL. Trimming removed 2 bases from V and 0 bases from J, with 5 bases in between. CDR3 length equals 13 residues. CDR3 sequence: CASSQTPSYEQYV. In DNA form, the CDR3 reads TGCGCCAGCAGCCAAACACCCTCCTACGAGCAGTACGTC.

Concerning this clonotype itself: Sequence at one end of the junction differs from germline and may be a read error. The chain recombines TRBV20-1 with TRBJ1-2, with D possibly being TRBD1 (6 bases). The CDR3 runs 13 residues. CDR1 is DFQATT, CDR2 SNEGSKA, per germline (reference sequence). The CDR3 spells CSARLQGNYAYTF. Here the CDR3 DNA reads TGCAGTGCTAGACTCCAGGGGAACTATGCCTACACCTTC.

In its sample, this clonotype was seen a few times. The chain is built from TRBV12-5 and TRBJ2-3; a possible D gene is TRBD2 (6 bases). The CDR3 spans 14 residues. Germline CDR1 reads LGHNT; CDR2 reads FRNRAP. Trimming pared 6 bases from V and 1 base from J, leaving 11 bases between. In nucleotides, the CDR3 is TGTGCTAGTGGAAGATGGAGGGGCACAGATACGCAGTATTTT. Its translation: CASGRWRGTDTQYF.

This chain links TRBV20-1 with TRBJ1-2; a weak D match, TRBD1 (5 bases). V shed 3 bases and J shed 3 bases, with 11 bases lying between them. The CDR3 is 13 residues long. CDR1 is DFQATT and CDR2 is SNEGSKA in the germline V gene (reference sequence). The CDR3 protein is CSASIGRDYGYTF. Written as DNA, the CDR3 is TGCAGTGCTAGCATCGGCAGGGACTATGGCTACACCTTC.

The V gene is TRBV4-1, the J gene TRBJ2-7; possibly TRBD2 for D (7 bases). This CDR3 region has 16 residues. V lost 4 bases and J lost 2, with 18 bases in between. Germline V gene data show CDR1 as MGHRA and CDR2 as YSYEKL. The CDR3: CASSPHRGASTYEQYF. The CDR3 DNA is TGCGCCAGCAGCCCCCACCGGGGGGCTTCAACCTACGAGCAGTACTTC.

V is TRBV27 and J is TRBJ2-1; D is possibly TRBD2 (7 bases). The V gene's germline CDR1 is MNHEY and CDR2 SMNVEV (reference sequence). The CDR3 is made up of 16 amino acids. Trimming took 4 bases from V and 8 from J, leaving 21 bases between them. DNA of the CDR3: TGTGCCAGCAGTTCCCCGACAGGTACTAGCGCTTATGAGCAGTTCTTC. Residues: CASSSPTGTSAYEQFF.

A few counts support this clonotype. The gene calls are TRBV29-1 and TRBJ1-1; perhaps TRBD1 as D (5 bases). The V gene lost 5 bases and the J gene lost 1 base, with 14 bases spanning the gap. This CDR3 contains 14 residues. Germline assignment: CDR1 SQVTM and CDR2 ANQGSEA. CDR3 sequence reads: CSVYGDGKNTEAFF. DNA for the CDR3: TGCAGCGTTTACGGGGACGGGAAGAACACTGAAGCTTTCTTT. The variable domain in full, completed from reference TRBV29-1 and TRBJ1-1, reads SAVISQKPSRDICQRGTSLTIQCQVDSQVTMMFWYRQQPGQSLTLIATANQGSEATYESGFVIDKFPISRPNLTFSTLTVSNMSPEDSSIYLCSVYGDGKNTEAFFGQGTRLTVV.

The chain links TRBV15 to TRBJ2-1; D is unresolved. From germline, CDR1 is LNHNV and CDR2 YYDKDF (reference sequence). The V end was cut by 0 bases, the J end by 0 bases, with 6 bases between. The CDR3 extends over 15 amino acids. CDR3 region: CATSRDRSSYNEQFF. CDR3 sequence (DNA): TGTGCCACCAGCAGAGACAGGAGCTCCTACAATGAGCAGTTCTTC.

This clonotype was observed a few times. V is TRBV12-3 or TRBV12-4 and J is TRBJ2-5; D ambiguous. CDR3 length: 13 amino acids. The V gene lost 3 bases and the J gene lost 5 bases, with 10 bases spanning the gap. CDR3 amino acids: CASSFGRLETQYF. CDR3 coding DNA: TGTGCCAGCAGTTTCGGAAGGTTGGAGACCCAGTACTTC.

The sample holds a few counts of this clonotype. The chain links TRBV20-1 to TRBJ2-1; no firm D call. The CDR3 contains 16 residues. Germline V lookup: CDR1 DFQATT, CDR2 SNEGSKA (reference sequence). Trimming cost V 0 bases and J 0 bases, with 12 bases left between them. The CDR3 here is CSARDGSASSYNEQFF. As DNA, the CDR3 is TGCAGTGCTAGAGATGGGTCGGCAAGCTCCTACAATGAGCAGTTCTTC.

This chain uses TRBV5-1 with TRBJ2-1; 12 nucleotides line up with TRBD2. The trim removed 6 bases at V and 1 base at J, leaving 11 bases unmatched. The germline V gene has CDR1 SGHRS and CDR2 YFSETQ. CDR3 length: 18 amino acids. The CDR3, as DNA: TGCGCCAGCACAGGGGGTCTAGCGGGGGGGTTTTCCTACAATGAGCAGTTCTTC. This gives the protein CASTGGLAGGFSYNEQFF.

This clonotype has only a few counts. The chain combines TRBV20-1 with TRBJ2-1, with a tentative D call TRBD1 (5 bases). This CDR3 region has 15 residues. Trimming took off 1 base at V and 1 base at J, with 11 bases between the two ends. The germline CDR1 and CDR2 sequences are DFQATT and SNEGSKA (reference sequence). The CDR3, as DNA: TGCAGTGCTAGAGTAAGGGGTTTATCCTACAATGAGCAGTTCTTC. Translated: CSARVRGLSYNEQFF.

This clonotype was observed a handful of times. V usage is TRBV5-6 and J usage is TRBJ2-2, with 11 bases fitting TRBD1. Germline V gene data show CDR1 as SGHDT and CDR2 as YYEEEE. Trimming cost V 0 bases and J 3 bases; bases outside gene matches: 1. The CDR3 contains 16 residues. CDR3 loop: CASSLGTGGDTGELFF. The CDR3 region has the DNA TGTGCCAGCAGCTTGGGGACAGGGGGCGACACCGGGGAGCTGTTTTTT.

J is TRBJ2-7 and V is TRBV7-2; 7 bases map to TRBD2. The CDR3 extends over 17 amino acids. The germline gives CDR1 SGHTA, CDR2 FQGNSA. V was clipped by 1 base and J by 3 bases; unmatched bases: 12. The CDR3 nucleotides are TGTGCCAGCAGCTTAGTTGGGGGGGGAGCGATTTTCTACGAGCAGTACTTC. It encodes CASSLVGGGAIFYEQYF.

This clonotype has ten or more counts. The rearrangement uses TRBV3-1 and TRBJ1-2; 7 bases align to TRBD1. Germline trimming cut 5 bases from V and 6 bases from J; bases unmatched to any gene: 3. CDR3 length: 12 residues. From germline, CDR1 is LGHDT and CDR2 YNNKEL (reference sequence). The CDR3 DNA sequence: TGTGCCAGCAGCGAACAGGGGAATGGCTACACCTTC. Its protein product is CASSEQGNGYTF.

The chain couples TRBV5-4 to TRBJ2-5; TRBD2 matches at 7 bases. V lost 0 bases to trimming and J lost 5 bases; unmatched junction nucleotides: 10. There are 16 residues in the CDR3. Germline-derived CDR1 and CDR2 are SGHNT and YYREEE (reference sequence). DNA of the CDR3: TGTGCCAGCAGCTTGGGGGGAGGGATAACGCGGGAGACCCAGTACTTC. Translating gives CASSLGGGITRETQYF.

The V gene is TRBV4-1, the J gene TRBJ2-1; D remains ambiguous. The germline V and J ends were trimmed by 1 base and 3 bases, with 7 bases remaining between them. The CDR3 length is 14 residues. Germline CDR1 reads MGHRA; CDR2 reads YSYEKL. The chain's CDR3 is CASSQAEYYNEQFF. The CDR3, as DNA: TGCGCCAGCAGCCAAGCGGAGTACTACAATGAGCAGTTCTTC.

This clonotype was counted only a few times. The chain recombines TRBV5-1 with TRBJ2-1; no clear D gene. The CDR3 totals 14 residues. Trimming took 1 base from V and 6 from J, leaving 11 bases between them. Germline V gene sequence: CDR1 SGHRS, CDR2 YFSETQ. CDR3 loop: CASSLTQVSNEQFF. CDR3 nucleotide sequence: TGCGCCAGCAGCTTGACTCAGGTTAGCAATGAGCAGTTCTTC.